Below, one T cell receptor (beta chain) is given with its context. The record originates from a study of blood T cell repertoires in COVID-19. Looked up from germline, CDR1 is SGHDT and CDR2 is YYEEEE. V was pared by 0 bases and J by 4 bases, with 13 bases between. The length of the CDR3 is 15 residues. TCRdb keeps only in-frame clones here, not all; method: immunoSEQ multiplex PCR. The sample holds a few hundred thousand clones, around 83% seen once. Individuals drawn from around 24 US areas were roughly 18 to 95 years old. Sample: PBMCs or T cells enriched from blood (not recorded which). The sequence derives from a middle-aged woman who had recovered from COVID-19. The V gene is TRBV5-6, the J gene TRBJ1-2; TRBD1 might be the D (6 bases). The CDR3 loop reads CASSLAGGGAYGYTF. The CDR3 DNA reads as TGTGCCAGCAGCTTGGCCGGTGGGGGGGCCTATGGCTACACCTTC. Full variable domain (outside the CDR3, taken from reference TRBV5-6 and TRBJ1-2): DAGVTQSPTHLIKTRGQQVTLRCSPKSGHDTVSWYQQALGQGPQFIFQYYEEEERQRGNFPDRFSGHQFPNYSSELNVNALLLGDSALYLCASSLAGGGAYGYTFGSGTRLTVV.